One sample yielded the 2 T cell receptor beta chains listed below, sequenced in a study of PD-L1 blockade in urothelial cancer. The assay was immunoSEQ multiplex PCR, and TCRdb's table has in-frame clones only and misses some. The table has 55,000 to 85,000 clones, 70% to 90% seen once. The sequencing here drew on PBMCs, taken around atezolizumab (anti-PD-L1) treatment. These TCRs come from a man in his fifties or sixties with urothelial cancer.

The chain is built from TRBV7-9 and TRBJ2-3; D unresolved. CDR1 and CDR2 from the germline V gene are SEHNR and FQNEAQ (reference sequence). With 8 bases removed from V and 0 bases from J, the gap between germline ends came to 3 bases. The CDR3 totals 11 residues. CDR3 nucleotides: TGTGCCAGCGCGAGCACAGATACGCAGTATTTT. Encoded protein: CASASTDTQYF.

The V gene is TRBV7-2, the J gene TRBJ2-2; D may be TRBD1 (5 bases). CDR1 is SGHTA and CDR2 is FQGNSA in the germline V gene. Between the trimmed V and J ends, which lost 3 bases and 0 bases, there was a span of 8 bases. This CDR3 is 15 amino acids long. The CDR3: CASSFQGSNTGELFF. The CDR3 nucleotides read TGTGCCAGCAGCTTTCAGGGATCGAACACCGGGGAGCTGTTTTTT.